The rows below give T cell receptor beta chains drawn from one sample of a study of blood T cells in healthy people across ages. TCRdb reprocessed the 5' RACE reads with MiXCR, giving one entry per CDR3 protein. Altogether around 1,000,000 distinct CDR3 sequences are present, almost 25% being singletons, with the ten largest covering about 0.72%. These same data were also listed under a study on T cells of mothers and their children.

Source material: blood. The receptors here all came from a girl between 2 and 10 years old in good health. Each CDR3 is given with its conserved first and last residue. D genes are given only for firm matches. Clone size, where shown, is once, few, many, or a class for clones that have expanded.

clone size,V gene,D gene,J gene,CDR3 protein,CDR3 DNA
NA,TRBV20-1,NA,TRBJ1-1,CSAHKTGRNTEAFF,TGCAGTGCCCATAAAACAGGGAGGAACACTGAAGCTTTCTTT
few,TRBV7-9,NA,TRBJ2-7,CASSGTLAYEQYF,TGTGCCAGCAGCGGGACACTGGCCTACGAGCAGTACTTC
NA,TRBV2,NA,TRBJ2-7,CASSSLWTASYEQYF,TGTGCCAGCAGTTCCCTTTGGACAGCGTCCTACGAGCAGTACTTC
NA,TRBV7-6,TRBD1,TRBJ1-1,CASSLLTGETEAFF,TGTGCCAGCAGCTTACTGACAGGGGAGACTGAAGCTTTCTTT
NA,TRBV27,NA,TRBJ1-2,CASSRLGGNGYTF,TGTGCCAGCAGCCGCTTGGGGGGTAATGGCTACACCTTC
NA,TRBV5-1,TRBD1,TRBJ1-1,CASSWGTANTEAFF,TGCGCCAGCAGCTGGGGGACAGCGAACACTGAAGCTTTCTTT
NA,TRBV20-1,NA,TRBJ2-1,CSAMDAKGSKVDEQFF,TGCAGTGCCATGGATGCTAAGGGTTCTAAAGTGGATGAGCAGTTCTTC
NA,TRBV11-3,NA,TRBJ2-3,CASSLYDGGPKADTQYF,TGTGCCAGCAGCTTATACGATGGAGGACCCAAGGCGGATACGCAGTATTTT
NA,TRBV5-1,NA,TRBJ2-5,CASSLGGLGERQETQYF,TGCGCCAGCAGCTTGGGGGGACTCGGGGAAAGACAAGAGACCCAGTACTTC
NA,TRBV9,NA,TRBJ2-5,CASSVSARQETQYF,TGTGCCAGCAGCGTATCTGCCAGACAGGAGACCCAGTACTTC
NA,TRBV7-9,TRBD2,TRBJ2-5,CASSLGREPETQYF,TGTGCCAGCAGCTTAGGGCGGGAGCCGGAGACCCAGTACTTC
few,TRBV9,NA,TRBJ2-1,CASSVVGAGNEQFF,TGTGCCAGCAGCGTAGTCGGGGCGGGGAATGAGCAGTTCTTC
NA,TRBV20-1,NA,TRBJ2-7,CSVSYPGFGEQYF,TGCAGTGTCTCTTATCCGGGTTTCGGCGAGCAGTACTTC
NA,TRBV7-9,TRBD1,TRBJ2-5,CASSHMGYLRDRVVETQYF,TGTGCCAGCAGCCACATGGGATACCTCCGGGACAGGGTCGTGGAGACCCAGTACTTC
few,TRBV20-1,NA,TRBJ1-1,CSAERVRAFF,TGCAGTGCAGAGAGAGTCCGAGCTTTCTTT
NA,TRBV12-3/TRBV12-4,NA,TRBJ1-2,CASRQSIGGYTF,TGTGCCAGCAGGCAATCCATCGGCGGCTACACCTTC
few,TRBV10-3,NA,TRBJ2-1,CAIGAGVSYNEQFF,TGTGCCATCGGAGCGGGCGTCTCCTACAATGAGCAGTTCTTC
NA,TRBV6-5,NA,TRBJ1-1,CASSYSPIPGTEAFF,TGTGCCAGCAGTTACTCCCCCATCCCGGGCACTGAAGCTTTCTTT
NA,TRBV28,NA,TRBJ2-1,CASSLLSGLAMTEQFF,TGTGCCAGCAGTTTATTGTCGGGACTGGCGATGACTGAGCAGTTCTTC
many,TRBV28,TRBD2,TRBJ2-1,CAGGTSGYNEQFF,TGTGCGGGAGGAACTAGCGGCTACAATGAGCAGTTCTTC
NA,TRBV4-1,TRBD1,TRBJ2-1,CASRQKGQKIYNEQFF,TGCGCCAGCCGACAAAAGGGACAGAAAATTTACAATGAGCAGTTCTTC
once,TRBV20-1,TRBD2,TRBJ2-5,CSARDYLSQETQYF,TGCAGTGCCAGGGACTACCTAAGCCAAGAGACCCAGTACTTC
NA,TRBV29-1,NA,TRBJ2-5,CSVEPSPVAQYF,TGCAGCGTTGAACCTTCCCCAGTGGCCCAGTACTTC
NA,TRBV4-1,NA,TRBJ1-5,CASSLYDTPSDQPQHF,TGCGCCAGCAGCCTATATGACACCCCGTCGGATCAGCCCCAGCACTTT
few,TRBV5-6,TRBD2,TRBJ2-7,CASSSLLAGAYEQYF,TGTGCCAGCAGCTCCTTACTAGCGGGAGCCTACGAGCAGTACTTC
few,TRBV4-2,NA,TRBJ2-1,CASSQESQGHNEQFF,TGTGCCAGCAGCCAAGAGTCCCAGGGACACAATGAGCAGTTCTTC
few,TRBV29-1,NA,TRBJ1-4,CSVEFPGQDEKLFF,TGCAGCGTTGAATTCCCGGGACAAGACGAAAAACTGTTTTTT
few,TRBV4-1,TRBD2,TRBJ2-1,CASSLPGLAINEQFF,TGCGCCAGCAGCTTACCGGGACTAGCGATTAATGAGCAGTTCTTC
few,TRBV6-2/TRBV6-3,TRBD1,TRBJ2-5,CASSLTDREEDF,TGTGCCAGCAGTCTGACCGACAGGGAAGAGGACTTC
NA,TRBV28,TRBD2,TRBJ2-1,CASSSSRTSTFF,TGTGCCAGCAGTTCCTCACGGACTAGCACGTTCTTC
NA,TRBV27,NA,TRBJ1-5,CATGEGNVQPQHF,TGTGCCACAGGGGAGGGAAATGTCCAGCCCCAGCATTTT
NA,TRBV6-1,NA,TRBJ1-1,CASSGPDRVRGLNTEAFF,TGTGCCAGCAGTGGCCCGGATCGTGTCAGGGGTTTGAACACTGAAGCTTTCTTT
few,TRBV7-9,NA,TRBJ1-6,CASSPSGTNSPLHF,TGTGCCAGCAGCCCCAGCGGAACGAATTCACCCCTCCACTTT
NA,TRBV5-1,NA,TRBJ1-1,CASSADRVLNTEAFF,TGCGCCAGCAGCGCTGACCGAGTCTTGAACACTGAAGCTTTCTTT
NA,TRBV2,NA,TRBJ2-7,CASSPSYTGSEQYF,TGTGCCAGCAGCCCTAGCTATACAGGGTCCGAGCAGTACTTC
NA,TRBV6-1,NA,TRBJ1-1,CASSVLGGNTEAFF,TGTGCCAGCAGTGTATTAGGGGGGAACACTGAAGCTTTCTTT
NA,TRBV7-9,TRBD1,TRBJ2-7,CASSLFTGVEQYF,TGTGCCAGCAGCCTATTCACAGGGGTCGAGCAGTACTTC
NA,TRBV12-3/TRBV12-4,NA,TRBJ1-1,CASSAGRAEAFF,TGTGCCAGCTCCGCGGGGAGAGCTGAAGCTTTCTTT
NA,TRBV20-1,NA,TRBJ2-7,CSASHGRGRNEQYF,TGCAGTGCTAGTCACGGGCGGGGAAGGAACGAGCAGTACTTC
few,TRBV4-1,NA,TRBJ2-1,CASSQGSQGNEQFF,TGCGCCAGCAGCCAAGGTTCTCAGGGCAATGAGCAGTTCTTC
NA,TRBV5-1,TRBD2,TRBJ2-2,CASSSLVAGGPTGELFF,TGCGCCAGCAGCTCCCTGGTTGCGGGGGGCCCCACCGGGGAGCTGTTTTTT
few,TRBV5-1,NA,TRBJ2-3,CASSSGTPSTDTQYF,TGCGCCAGCAGCAGCGGGACACCGAGCACAGATACGCAGTATTTT
NA,TRBV29-1,TRBD1,TRBJ1-2,CSVETQGAGGYTF,TGCAGCGTTGAAACACAGGGGGCGGGCGGCTACACCTTC
many,TRBV20-1,TRBD1,TRBJ2-7,CSARDPGQGWREQYF,TGCAGTGCTAGAGATCCGGGACAGGGCTGGCGCGAGCAGTACTTC
NA,TRBV18,NA,TRBJ2-5,CASSPDSGVRETQYF,TGTGCCAGCTCACCAGACTCCGGTGTCCGGGAGACCCAGTACTTC
few,TRBV6-5,NA,TRBJ1-2,CASHTPGNRNGYTF,TGTGCCAGCCACACTCCAGGGAATAGAAATGGCTACACCTTC
NA,TRBV10-3,NA,TRBJ1-1,CAIGRNTEAFF,TGTGCCATCGGGCGGAACACTGAAGCTTTCTTT
NA,TRBV7-9,NA,TRBJ1-1,CASRPAGGGTEAFF,TGTGCCAGCAGGCCCGCGGGGGGAGGGACTGAAGCTTTCTTT
once,TRBV4-2,NA,TRBJ1-4,CASSQDFVLQGEKLFF,TGTGCCAGCAGCCAAGATTTCGTACTTCAGGGGGAAAAACTGTTTTTT
few,TRBV6-1,TRBD2,TRBJ2-5,CASSEWTSGGQETQYF,TGTGCCAGCAGTGAATGGACTAGCGGGGGCCAAGAGACCCAGTACTTC
few,TRBV3-1,NA,TRBJ1-2,CASSQDKPSVGYGYTF,TGTGCCAGCAGCCAAGACAAGCCTTCGGTTGGCTATGGCTACACCTTC
NA,TRBV20-1,NA,TRBJ1-4,CSAGVGGKLFF,TGCAGTGCTGGGGTGGGTGGAAAACTGTTTTTT
once,TRBV24-1,NA,TRBJ2-5,CATSGTGASETQYF,TGTGCCACCAGTGGGACCGGGGCCTCGGAGACCCAGTACTTC
NA,TRBV28,TRBD1,TRBJ1-5,CASWGQGNQPQHF,TGTGCCAGCTGGGGACAGGGTAATCAGCCCCAGCATTTT
NA,TRBV12-3/TRBV12-4,TRBD2,TRBJ2-1,CASSWEGSSYNEQFF,TGTGCCAGCAGTTGGGAGGGGAGCTCCTACAATGAGCAGTTCTTC
NA,TRBV7-2,NA,TRBJ1-2,CASSLGLTNYGYTF,TGTGCCAGCAGCTTAGGACTGACTAACTATGGCTACACCTTC
once,TRBV29-1,NA,TRBJ2-1,CSVLTRVKNWDNEQFF,TGCAGCGTTCTAACCCGGGTCAAAAACTGGGACAATGAGCAGTTCTTC
once,TRBV7-8,NA,TRBJ2-3,CASSLVWTDTQYF,TGTGCCAGCAGCTTAGTTTGGACAGATACGCAGTATTTT
few,TRBV7-9,TRBD1,TRBJ1-1,CASSWTGSAFF,TGTGCCAGCAGCTGGACAGGATCGGCTTTCTTT
NA,TRBV4-1,NA,TRBJ1-4,CASSPLYGPKGDEKLFF,TGCGCCAGCAGCCCCCTTTATGGACCAAAAGGGGATGAAAAACTGTTTTTT